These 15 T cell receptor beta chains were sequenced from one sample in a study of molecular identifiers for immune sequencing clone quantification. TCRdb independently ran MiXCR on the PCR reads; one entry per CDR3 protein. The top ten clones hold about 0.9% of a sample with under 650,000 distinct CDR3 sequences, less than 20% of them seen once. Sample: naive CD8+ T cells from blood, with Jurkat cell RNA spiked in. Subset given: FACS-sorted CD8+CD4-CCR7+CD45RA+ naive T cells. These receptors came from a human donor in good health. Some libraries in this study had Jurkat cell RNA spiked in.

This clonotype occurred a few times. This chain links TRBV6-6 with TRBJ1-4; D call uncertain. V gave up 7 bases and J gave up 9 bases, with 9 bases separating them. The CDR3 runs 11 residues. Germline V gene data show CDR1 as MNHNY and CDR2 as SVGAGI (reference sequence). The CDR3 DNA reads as TGTGCCAGCACCACTGGGAAAAAACTGTTTTTT. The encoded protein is CASTTGKKLFF.

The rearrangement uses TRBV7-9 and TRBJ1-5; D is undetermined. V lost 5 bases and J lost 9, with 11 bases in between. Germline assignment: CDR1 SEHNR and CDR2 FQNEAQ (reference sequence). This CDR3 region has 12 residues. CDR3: CASSKGSWPQHF. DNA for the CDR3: TGTGCCAGCAGCAAGGGATCGTGGCCCCAGCATTTT.

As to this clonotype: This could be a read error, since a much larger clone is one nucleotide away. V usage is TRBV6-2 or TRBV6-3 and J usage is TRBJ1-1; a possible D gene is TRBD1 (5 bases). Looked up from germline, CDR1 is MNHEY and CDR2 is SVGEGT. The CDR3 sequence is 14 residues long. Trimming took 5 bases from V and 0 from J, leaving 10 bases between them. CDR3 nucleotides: TGTGCCAGCAGTGACAGCCGTATGAACACTGAAGCTTTCTTT. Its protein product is CASSDSRMNTEAFF.

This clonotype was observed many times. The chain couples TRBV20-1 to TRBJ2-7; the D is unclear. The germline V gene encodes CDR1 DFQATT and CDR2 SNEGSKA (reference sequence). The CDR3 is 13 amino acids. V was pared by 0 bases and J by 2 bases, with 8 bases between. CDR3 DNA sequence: TGCAGTGCTAGAGATTTCGGCGCCTACGAGCAGTACTTC. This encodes CSARDFGAYEQYF.

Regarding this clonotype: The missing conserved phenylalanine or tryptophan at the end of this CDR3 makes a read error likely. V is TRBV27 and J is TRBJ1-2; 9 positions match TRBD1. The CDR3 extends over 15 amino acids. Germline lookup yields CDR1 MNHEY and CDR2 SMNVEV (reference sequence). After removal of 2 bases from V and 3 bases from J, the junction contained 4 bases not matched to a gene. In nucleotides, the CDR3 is TGTGCCAGCAGTTTAGGGGGACAGGGCCACTATGGCTACACCTCC. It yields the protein CASSLGGQGHYGYTS.

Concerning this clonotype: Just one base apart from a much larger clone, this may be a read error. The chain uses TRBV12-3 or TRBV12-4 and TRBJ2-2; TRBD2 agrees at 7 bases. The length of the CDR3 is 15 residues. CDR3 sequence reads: CASSTGLVSRGEPFF. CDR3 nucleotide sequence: TGTGCCAGCAGTACCGGACTAGTGAGTCGCGGGGAGCCGTTTTTT.

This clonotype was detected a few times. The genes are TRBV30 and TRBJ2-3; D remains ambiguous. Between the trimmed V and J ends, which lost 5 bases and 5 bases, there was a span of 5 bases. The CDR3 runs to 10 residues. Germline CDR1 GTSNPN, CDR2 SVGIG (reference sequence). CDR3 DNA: TGTGCCTGGTCTATAGATACGCAGTATTTT. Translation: CAWSIDTQYF.

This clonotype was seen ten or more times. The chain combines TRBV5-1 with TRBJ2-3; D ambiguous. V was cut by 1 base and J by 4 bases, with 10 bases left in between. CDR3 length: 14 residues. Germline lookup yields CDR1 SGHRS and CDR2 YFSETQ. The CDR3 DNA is TGCGCCAGCAGCTTGATAGGGTCCGCAGATACGCAGTATTTT. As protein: CASSLIGSADTQYF.

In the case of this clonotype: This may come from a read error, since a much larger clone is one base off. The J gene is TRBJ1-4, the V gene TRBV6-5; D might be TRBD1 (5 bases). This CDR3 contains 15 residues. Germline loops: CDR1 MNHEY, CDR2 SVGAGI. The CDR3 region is CASSYSKRDGERLFF. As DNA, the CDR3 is TGTGCCAGCAGTTACTCGAAACGGGACGGGGAAAGACTGTTTTTT.

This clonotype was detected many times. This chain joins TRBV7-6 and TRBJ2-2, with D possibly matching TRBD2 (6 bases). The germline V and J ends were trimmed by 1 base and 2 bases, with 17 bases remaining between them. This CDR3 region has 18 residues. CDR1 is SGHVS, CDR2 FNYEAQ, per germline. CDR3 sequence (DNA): TGTGCCAGCAGCTTAGACATCTCCAGCGGGTCAAACACCGGGGAGCTGTTTTTT. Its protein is CASSLDISSGSNTGELFF.

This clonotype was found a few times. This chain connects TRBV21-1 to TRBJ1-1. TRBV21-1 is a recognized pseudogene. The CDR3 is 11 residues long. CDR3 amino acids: CASSGLPAAFF. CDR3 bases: TGTGCCAGCAGCGGCCTCCCGGCAGCTTTCTTT.

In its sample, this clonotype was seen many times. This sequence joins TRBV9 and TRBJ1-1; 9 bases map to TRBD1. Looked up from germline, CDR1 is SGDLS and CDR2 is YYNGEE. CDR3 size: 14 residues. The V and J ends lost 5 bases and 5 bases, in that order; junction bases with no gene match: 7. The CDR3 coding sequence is TGTGCCAGCAGAACCGGGACAGGGTTGACTGAAGCTTTCTTT. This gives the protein CASRTGTGLTEAFF.

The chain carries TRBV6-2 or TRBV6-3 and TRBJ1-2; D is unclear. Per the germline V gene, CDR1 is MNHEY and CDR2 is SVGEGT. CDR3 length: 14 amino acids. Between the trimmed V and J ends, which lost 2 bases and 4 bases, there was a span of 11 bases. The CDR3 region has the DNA TGTGCCAGCAGTTACGGAGGCCTCTTCTATGGCTACACCTTC. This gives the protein CASSYGGLFYGYTF.

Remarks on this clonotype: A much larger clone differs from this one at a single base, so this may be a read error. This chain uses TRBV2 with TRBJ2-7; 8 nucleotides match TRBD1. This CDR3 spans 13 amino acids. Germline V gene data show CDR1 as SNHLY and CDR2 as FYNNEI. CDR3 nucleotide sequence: TGTGCCGGCAGACAGGGGAGCTCCTACGAGCGGTACTTC. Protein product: CAGRQGSSYERYF.

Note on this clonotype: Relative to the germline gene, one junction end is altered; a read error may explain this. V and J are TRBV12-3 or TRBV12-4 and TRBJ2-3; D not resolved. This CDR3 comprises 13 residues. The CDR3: CASSLGGPDTLYF. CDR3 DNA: TGTGCCAGCAGTTTAGGCGGCCCAGATACGCTGTATTTT.